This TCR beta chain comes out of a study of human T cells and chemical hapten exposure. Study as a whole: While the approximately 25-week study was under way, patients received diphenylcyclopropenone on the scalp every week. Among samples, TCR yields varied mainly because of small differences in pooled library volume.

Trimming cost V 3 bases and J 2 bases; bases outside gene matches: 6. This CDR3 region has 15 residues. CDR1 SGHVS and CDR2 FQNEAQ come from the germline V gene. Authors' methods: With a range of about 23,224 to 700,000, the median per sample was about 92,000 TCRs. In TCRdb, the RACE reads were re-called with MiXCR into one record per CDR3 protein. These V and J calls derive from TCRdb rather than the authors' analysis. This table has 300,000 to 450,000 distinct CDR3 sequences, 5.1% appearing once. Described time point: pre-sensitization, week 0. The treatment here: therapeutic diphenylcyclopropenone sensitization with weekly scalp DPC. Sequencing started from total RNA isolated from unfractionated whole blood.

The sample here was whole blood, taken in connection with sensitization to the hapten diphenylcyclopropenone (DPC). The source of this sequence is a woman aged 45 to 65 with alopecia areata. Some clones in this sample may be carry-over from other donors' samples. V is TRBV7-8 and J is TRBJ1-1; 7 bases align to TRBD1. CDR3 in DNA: TGTGCCAGCAGCTTTCTCGAGGGGGCCAACACTGAAGCTTTCTTT. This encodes CASSFLEGANTEAFF.